The sample holds many counts of the clone carrying this T cell receptor (beta chain). Its target is not known. These data originate in a study of CD8+ T cells in alopecia areata. Overall study context: Treatment of the treated patients consisted of oral tofacitinib, 5 to 10 mg twice daily. Study observations and caveats: Clonality exceeded that of normal scalp in lesional scalp, most notably in alopecia totalis/universalis. Shared TCR sequences were less clear between patients than in mice, possibly partly from HLA diversity.

Extraction and reverse transcription of RNA yielded cDNA as the sequencing template. The repertoire was sequenced with immunoSEQ multiplex PCR; TCRdb's copy has only in-frame clones and lacks some. The sample contains 140,000 to 150,000 clones, about 60% of which appear only once. The source is a human donor with alopecia areata. The source material was CD4+ T cells sorted from blood, sampled at week 0.

The CDR3 region has the DNA TGTGCCATCAGTTGGGACAGCTCCTACGAGCAGTACTTC. Its protein is CAISWDSSYEQYF. The rearrangement links TRBV10-3 to TRBJ2-7; 7 bases line up with TRBD1. CDR3 length: 13 amino acids. With 5 bases clipped from V and 0 bases from J, the junction kept 1 base outside the gene matches. Looked up from germline, CDR1 is ENHRY and CDR2 is SYGVKD.